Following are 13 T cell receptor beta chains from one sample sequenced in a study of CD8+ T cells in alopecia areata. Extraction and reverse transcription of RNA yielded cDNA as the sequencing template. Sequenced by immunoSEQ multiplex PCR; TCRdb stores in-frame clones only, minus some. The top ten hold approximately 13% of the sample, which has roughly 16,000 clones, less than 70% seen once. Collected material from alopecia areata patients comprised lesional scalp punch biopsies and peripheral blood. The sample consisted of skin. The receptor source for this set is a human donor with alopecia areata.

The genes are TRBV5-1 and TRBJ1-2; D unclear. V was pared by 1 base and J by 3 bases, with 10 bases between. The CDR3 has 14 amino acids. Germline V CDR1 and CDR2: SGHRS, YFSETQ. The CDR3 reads CASSLFYQYYGYTF. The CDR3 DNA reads TGCGCCAGCAGCTTGTTTTATCAATACTATGGCTACACCTTC.

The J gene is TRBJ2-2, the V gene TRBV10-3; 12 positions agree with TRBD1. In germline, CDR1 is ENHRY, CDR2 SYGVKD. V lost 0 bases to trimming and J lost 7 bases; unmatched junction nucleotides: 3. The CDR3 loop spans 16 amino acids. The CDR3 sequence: CAISESGTGGDGELFF. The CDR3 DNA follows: TGTGCCATCAGTGAGTCCGGGACAGGGGGCGACGGGGAGCTGTTTTTT.

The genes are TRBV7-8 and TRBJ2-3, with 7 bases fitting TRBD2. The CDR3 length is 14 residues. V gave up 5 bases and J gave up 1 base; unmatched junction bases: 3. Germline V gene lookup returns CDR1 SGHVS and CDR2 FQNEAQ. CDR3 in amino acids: CASSGLGGTDTQYF. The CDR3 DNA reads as TGTGCCAGCAGCGGACTAGGGGGCACAGATACGCAGTATTTT.

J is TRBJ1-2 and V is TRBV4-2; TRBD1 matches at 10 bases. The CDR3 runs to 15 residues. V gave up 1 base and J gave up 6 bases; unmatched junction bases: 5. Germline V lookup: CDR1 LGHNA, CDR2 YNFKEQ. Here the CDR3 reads CASSQVPGQGNGYTF. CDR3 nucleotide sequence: TGTGCCAGCAGCCAAGTCCCGGGACAGGGGAATGGCTACACCTTC.

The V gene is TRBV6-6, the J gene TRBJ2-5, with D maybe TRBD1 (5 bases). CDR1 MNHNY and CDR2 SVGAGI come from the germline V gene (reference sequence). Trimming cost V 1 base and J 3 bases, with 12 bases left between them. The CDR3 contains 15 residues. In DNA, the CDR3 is TGTGCCAGCAGTTACTTAGGGGTGTTAGAAGAGACCCAGTACTTC. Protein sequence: CASSYLGVLEETQYF.

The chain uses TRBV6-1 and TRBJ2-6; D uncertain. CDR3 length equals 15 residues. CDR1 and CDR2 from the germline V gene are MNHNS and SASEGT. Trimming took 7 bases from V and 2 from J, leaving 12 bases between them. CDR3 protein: CASTPLVTGANVLTF. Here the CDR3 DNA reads TGTGCCAGCACTCCGCTGGTCACTGGGGCCAACGTCCTGACTTTC.

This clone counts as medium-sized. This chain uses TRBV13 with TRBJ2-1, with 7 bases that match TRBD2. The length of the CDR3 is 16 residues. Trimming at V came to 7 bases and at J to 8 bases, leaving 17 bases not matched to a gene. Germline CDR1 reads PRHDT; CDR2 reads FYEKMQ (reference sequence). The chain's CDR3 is CASTFEGGGRADEQFF. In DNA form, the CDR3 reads TGTGCCAGCACCTTTGAGGGCGGCGGGAGAGCGGATGAGCAGTTCTTC.

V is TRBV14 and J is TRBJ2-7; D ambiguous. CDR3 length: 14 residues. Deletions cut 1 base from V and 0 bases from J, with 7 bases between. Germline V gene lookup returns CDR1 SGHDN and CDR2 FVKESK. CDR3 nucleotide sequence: TGTGCCAGCAGCCAAGGTCGGAGCTCCTACGAGCAGTACTTC. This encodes CASSQGRSSYEQYF.

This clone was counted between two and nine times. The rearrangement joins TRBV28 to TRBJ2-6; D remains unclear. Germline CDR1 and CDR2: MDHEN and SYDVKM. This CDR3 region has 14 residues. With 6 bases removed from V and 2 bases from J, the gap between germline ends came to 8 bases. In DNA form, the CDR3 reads TGTGCCAGCAGACGAACAGCTGGGGCCAACGTCCTGACTTTC. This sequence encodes CASRRTAGANVLTF.

The CDR3 is CASRYDAGTSYEQYF. CDR3 coding DNA: TGTGCCAGCAGATATGACGCCGGGACTAGCTACGAGCAGTACTTC. The V and J genes are TRBV6-6 and TRBJ2-7; TRBD2 aligns across 8 bases. Germline V gene data show CDR1 as MNHNY and CDR2 as SVGAGI (reference sequence). This CDR3 region has 15 residues. The junction had 10 bases not matched to a gene; V was cut back by 6 bases and J by 3 bases.

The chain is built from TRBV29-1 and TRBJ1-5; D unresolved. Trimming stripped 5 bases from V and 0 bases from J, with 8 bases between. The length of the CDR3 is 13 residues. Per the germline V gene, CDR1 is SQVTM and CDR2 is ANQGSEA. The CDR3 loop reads CSVCSDSNQPQHF. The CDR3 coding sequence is TGCAGCGTTTGTTCAGATAGCAATCAGCCCCAGCATTTT. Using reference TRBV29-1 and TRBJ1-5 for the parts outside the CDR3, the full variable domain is SAVISQKPSRDICQRGTSLTIQCQVDSQVTMMFWYRQQPGQSLTLIATANQGSEATYESGFVIDKFPISRPNLTFSTLTVSNMSPEDSSIYLCSVCSDSNQPQHFGDGTRLSIL.

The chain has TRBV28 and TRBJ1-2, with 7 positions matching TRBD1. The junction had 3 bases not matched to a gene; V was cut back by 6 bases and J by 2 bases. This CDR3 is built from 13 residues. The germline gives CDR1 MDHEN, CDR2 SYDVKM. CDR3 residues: CASSLTGNYGYTF. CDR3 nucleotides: TGTGCCAGCAGCTTGACAGGGAACTATGGCTACACCTTC.

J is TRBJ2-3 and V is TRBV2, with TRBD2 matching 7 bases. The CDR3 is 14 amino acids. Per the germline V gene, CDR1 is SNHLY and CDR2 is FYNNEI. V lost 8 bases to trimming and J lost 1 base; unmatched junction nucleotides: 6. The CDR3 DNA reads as TGTGCCAGCGGGGGAGGGAGCGGCACAGATACGCAGTATTTT. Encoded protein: CASGGGSGTDTQYF.